The 25 T cell receptor beta chains reported below all come from one sample, sequenced in a study of blood T cell repertoires in COVID-19. Method: immunoSEQ multiplex PCR; TCRdb's copy keeps in-frame clones and lacks some. The data show just over 350,000 clones, about 90% seen once. The source material was PBMCs or T cells enriched from blood (not recorded which). These receptors were taken from a woman younger than 45 who had recovered from COVID-19.

This chain joins TRBV3-1 (or the pseudogene TRBV3-2) and TRBJ2-2; 10 bases align to TRBD1. In germline, CDR1 is LGHDT, CDR2 YNNKEL (reference sequence). The J segment lost 4 bases and the V segment lost 6 bases, leaving 8 bases of the junction unmatched. The CDR3 extends over 16 amino acids. CDR3 amino acids: CASRDRGRSTTGELFF. For the CDR3, the DNA is TGTGCCAGCAGGGACAGGGGGAGGAGTACCACCGGGGAGCTGTTTTTT.

The chain links TRBV27 to TRBJ2-7; 9 positions match TRBD1. V was clipped by 4 bases and J by 3 bases; unmatched bases: 7. Germline CDR1 and CDR2: MNHEY and SMNVEV (reference sequence). The CDR3 consists of 15 residues. CDR3 residues: CASSSWTGDVYEQYF. CDR3 nucleotides: TGTGCCAGCAGTTCTTGGACAGGGGACGTCTACGAGCAGTACTTC.

As to this clone: One end of the junction varies from germline; a read error may be responsible. The V gene is TRBV10-3, the J gene TRBJ2-1; 8 bases match TRBD2. This CDR3 spans 16 amino acids. The germline CDR1 and CDR2 sequences are ENHRY and SYGVKD. The CDR3 is CAIGDLGLAGPNEQFF. Written as DNA, the CDR3 is TGTGCCATCGGTGATCTAGGGCTAGCGGGCCCTAATGAGCAGTTCTTC.

The V and J genes are TRBV27 and TRBJ2-1; D remains unclear. The germline CDR1 and CDR2 sequences are MNHEY and SMNVEV (reference sequence). V was clipped by 2 bases and J by 1 base, with 12 bases between them. The CDR3 loop spans 16 amino acids. The DNA for the CDR3 is TGTGCCAGCAGTTTAATCGGCGGTGGATCCTACAATGAGCAGTTCTTC. Amino acid sequence: CASSLIGGGSYNEQFF.

V usage is TRBV7-2 and J usage is TRBJ1-4, with D hard to call. Looked up from germline, CDR1 is SGHTA and CDR2 is FQGNSA. V lost 1 base to trimming and J lost 0 bases, with 6 bases between them. The CDR3 runs to 15 residues. This chain's CDR3 is CASSLVRATNEKLFF. The CDR3 bases are TGTGCCAGCAGCTTAGTCCGAGCAACTAATGAAAAACTGTTTTTT.

The chain recombines TRBV18 with TRBJ1-6, with a weak D call TRBD1 (5 bases). Germline V gives CDR1 KGHSH, CDR2 LQKENI. The CDR3 covers 19 residues. Trimming cost V 2 bases and J 2 bases, with 19 bases left between them. In DNA, the CDR3 is TGTGCCAGCTCACCAGGGCAGGGCGCCAGCTCTCCCTATAATTCACCCCTCCACTTT. It translates to CASSPGQGASSPYNSPLHF.

The chain carries TRBV18 and TRBJ2-1, with a weak D call TRBD1 (8 bases). Germline CDR1 KGHSH, CDR2 LQKENI. Trimming took off 4 bases at V and 3 bases at J, with 22 bases between the two ends. The CDR3 has 18 residues. As DNA, the CDR3 is TGTGCCAGCTCACTCACCTTTATACAGGGGGGGTACTACAATGAGCAGTTCTTC. Encoded protein: CASSLTFIQGGYYNEQFF.

The V gene is TRBV30, the J gene TRBJ1-1, with no clear D. Germline CDR1 GTSNPN, CDR2 SVGIG (reference sequence). V lost 4 bases to trimming and J lost 1 base, with 7 bases between them. The CDR3 spans 12 residues. The CDR3 loop reads CAWNHKNTEAFF. CDR3 DNA: TGTGCCTGGAACCACAAGAACACTGAAGCTTTCTTT.

This chain connects TRBV2 to TRBJ2-1, with 7 bases lining up with TRBD2. V shed 7 bases and J 15 bases; nucleotides not matched to a gene: 9. This CDR3 contains 11 residues. Looked up from germline, CDR1 is SNHLY and CDR2 is FYNNEI. The CDR3 loop reads CASKVGLGPFF. DNA of the CDR3: TGTGCCAGCAAAGTAGGACTAGGACCGTTCTTC. Using reference TRBV2 and TRBJ2-1 for the parts outside the CDR3, the full variable domain is EPEVTQTPSHQVTQMGQEVILRCVPISNHLYFYWYRQILGQKVEFLVSFYNNEISEKSEIFDDQFSVERPDGSNFTLKIRSTKLEDSAMYFCASKVGLGPFFGPGTRLTVL.

The chain employs TRBV5-1 and TRBJ2-2, with a tentative D call TRBD2 (5 bases). The CDR3 has 15 amino acids. V was cut by 0 bases and J by 5 bases, with 11 bases left in between. Germline CDR1 is SGHRS and CDR2 is YFSETQ. CDR3: CASSLEAVWTGELFF. In nucleotides, the CDR3 is TGCGCCAGCAGCTTGGAAGCGGTTTGGACCGGGGAGCTGTTTTTT.

This clone showed up just a few times. The chain is built from TRBV5-8 and TRBJ2-3, with 7 bases lining up with TRBD1. V trimming: 3 bases; J trimming: 3 bases; junction bases outside the gene matches: 4. Germline assignment: CDR1 SGHTS and CDR2 YDEGEE. The CDR3 is 14 residues long. CDR3 region: CASSSKQGTDTQYF. In DNA form, the CDR3 reads TGTGCCAGCAGCTCCAAACAGGGGACAGATACGCAGTATTTT.

The chain has TRBV28 and TRBJ2-4, with a possible D match to TRBD2 (6 bases). The CDR3 spans 16 residues. The germline gives CDR1 MDHEN, CDR2 SYDVKM. The germline V and J ends were trimmed by 6 bases and 9 bases, with 24 bases remaining between them. CDR3 coding DNA: TGTGCCAGCAGCCCTGGAGGGGTGGGTCCTAGGGGCATTCAGTACTTC. Amino acid sequence: CASSPGGVGPRGIQYF.

The CDR3 nucleotides are TGTGCCAGCAGCCGCCCGGGACAGGGTGTCTATGGCTACACCTTC. This translates into CASSRPGQGVYGYTF. The rearrangement joins TRBV7-8 to TRBJ1-2; TRBD1 agrees at 9 bases. Germline V gene data show CDR1 as SGHVS and CDR2 as FQNEAQ. This CDR3 spans 15 amino acids. V lost 5 bases, J lost 4 bases, and 8 bases stayed unmatched.

The CDR3 spells CASSVAGVQETQYF. The CDR3 nucleotides read TGTGCCAGCAGTGTAGCGGGAGTTCAAGAGACCCAGTACTTC. This sequence joins TRBV28 and TRBJ2-5; 9 bases align to TRBD2. The length of the CDR3 is 14 residues. With V trimmed by 5 bases and J by 2 bases, 3 bases remained unmatched. Germline V gives CDR1 MDHEN, CDR2 SYDVKM.

This chain links TRBV19 with TRBJ2-2, with a weak D call TRBD1 (6 bases). The CDR3 runs to 14 residues. Per the germline V gene, CDR1 is LNHDA and CDR2 is SQIVND (reference sequence). Trimming left V 10 bases short and J 6 bases short, with 18 bases between. CDR3 sequence reads: CATRRAGAAGELFF. For the CDR3, the DNA is TGTGCCACCAGAAGAGCAGGGGCGGCCGGGGAGCTGTTTTTT. Variable domain in full (rest from reference TRBV19 and TRBJ2-2): DGGITQSPKYLFRKEGQNVTLSCEQNLNHDAMYWYRQDPGQGLRLIYYSQIVNDFQKGDIAEGYSVSREKKESFPLTVTSAQKNPTAFYLCATRRAGAAGELFFGEGSRLTVL.

V is TRBV27 and J is TRBJ1-1; D is possibly TRBD1 (5 bases). This CDR3 is 15 amino acids long. Looked up from germline, CDR1 is MNHEY and CDR2 is SMNVEV (reference sequence). Trimming pared 6 bases from V and 0 bases from J, leaving 14 bases between. Written as DNA, the CDR3 is TGTGCCAGCAGGCACAGGATCGGTATGAACACTGAAGCTTTCTTT. It specifies CASRHRIGMNTEAFF.

The CDR3 reads CASSEYPGTPTGELFF. CDR3 sequence (DNA): TGTGCCAGCAGTGAATATCCTGGGACACCGACCGGGGAGCTGTTTTTT. The V call is TRBV25-1, the J call TRBJ2-2; TRBD1 might be the D (6 bases). This CDR3 has 16 amino acids. Germline CDR1 is MGHDK and CDR2 is SYGVNS. V lost 0 bases and J 5 bases, leaving 13 bases between the germline ends.

The V and J genes are TRBV5-1 and TRBJ2-3; D is ambiguous. Germline V gene data show CDR1 as SGHRS and CDR2 as YFSETQ. The ends were cut back, 1 base at V and 5 bases at J, with 8 bases in the middle. The CDR3 runs 13 residues. In nucleotides, the CDR3 is TGCGCCAGCAGCTTGCTCCTAGGAGATACGCAGTATTTT. Translated, it gives CASSLLLGDTQYF.

The genes are TRBV7-9 and TRBJ1-4, with D hard to call. CDR1 and CDR2 (germline): SEHNR, FQNEAQ (reference sequence). V dropped 5 bases and J dropped 7 bases, with 23 bases sitting between them. This CDR3 comprises 17 residues. The CDR3 is CASSHIAGYDISEKLFF. The CDR3 DNA reads as TGTGCCAGCAGCCACATTGCGGGGTACGATATTAGTGAAAAACTGTTTTTT.

The genes are TRBV10-3 and TRBJ1-1; the D is unclear. Trimming cost V 0 bases and J 0 bases, with 20 bases left between them. CDR1 ENHRY and CDR2 SYGVKD come from the germline V gene. CDR3 length: 19 amino acids. This CDR3 reads CAISESSSRRLSMNTEAFF. In DNA form, the CDR3 reads TGTGCCATCAGTGAGTCAAGTAGCAGGAGACTATCCATGAACACTGAAGCTTTCTTT.

V and J are TRBV4-2 and TRBJ1-4, with D perhaps TRBD1 (6 bases). Germline V lookup: CDR1 LGHNA, CDR2 YNFKEQ. The V end was cut by 4 bases, the J end by 7 bases, with 7 bases between. The CDR3 loop spans 12 amino acids. CDR3 DNA sequence: TGTGCCAGCAGCCTAGGGGGTGAAAAACTGTTTTTT. This codes for CASSLGGEKLFF.

The chain recombines TRBV27 with TRBJ1-2; TRBD1 matches 10 bases. This CDR3 has 16 amino acids. J gave up 4 bases and V 5 bases, and 10 bases lay outside the gene matches. The germline gives CDR1 MNHEY, CDR2 SMNVEV (reference sequence). CDR3 nucleotides: TGTGCCAGCAGTGCGAAAGGGGACAGGGGTGTCTATGGCTACACCTTC. It encodes CASSAKGDRGVYGYTF.

This chain uses TRBV11-2 with TRBJ2-7, with no clear D. With 4 bases removed from V and 1 base from J, the gap between germline ends came to 11 bases. This CDR3 has 14 residues. Per the germline V gene, CDR1 is SGHAT and CDR2 is FQNNGV. Here the CDR3 reads CASSSLVESYEQYF. The CDR3 nucleotides are TGTGCCAGCAGCTCGTTGGTTGAGTCCTACGAGCAGTACTTC.

This clone was seen a handful of times. J is TRBJ1-2 and V is TRBV5-4; D gene ambiguous. Deletions cut 1 base from V and 5 bases from J, with 9 bases between. The CDR3 length is 13 residues. Germline CDR1 reads SGHNT; CDR2 reads YYREEE (reference sequence). The DNA of the CDR3 is TGTGCCAGCAGCTTGAGTAGTTTGTATGGCTACACCTTC. Amino acid sequence: CASSLSSLYGYTF.

This chain joins TRBV30 and TRBJ2-3, with D hard to call. The V and J ends lost 2 bases and 0 bases respectively, with 3 bases between them. The germline V gene encodes CDR1 GTSNPN and CDR2 SVGIG (reference sequence). CDR3 length: 12 amino acids. The CDR3 DNA reads as TGTGCCTGGAGTCCAAGCACAGATACGCAGTATTTT. It codes for CAWSPSTDTQYF.